A single sample gave rise to the 25 T cell receptor beta chains below, sequenced in a study of memory CD4+ T cells and cytomegalovirus serostatus. The repertoire was sequenced with immunoSEQ multiplex PCR; TCRdb's copy has only in-frame clones and lacks some. The sample comprises 25,000 to 35,000 clones, over 70% of which are singletons, and 0.68% rests with the top ten. The sort gate was single viable CD3+CD4+CD8-CD45RO+ cells for memory CD4+ T cells. Source material: memory CD4+ T cells from blood. The receptor set was obtained from an adult in good health and CMV-seronegative.

J is TRBJ1-5 and V is TRBV6-6, with D possibly TRBD1 on 6 matching bases. The germline V gene encodes CDR1 MNHNY and CDR2 SVGAGI (reference sequence). This CDR3 has 14 residues. V lost 7 bases, J lost 7 bases, and 17 bases lay in between. CDR3 region: CASNSGGARQPQHF. In DNA, the CDR3 is TGTGCCAGCAACTCTGGGGGGGCGCGGCAGCCCCAGCATTTT.

The rearrangement links TRBV6-1 to TRBJ1-2; 7 bases are shared with TRBD1. V shed 4 bases and J 4 bases; nucleotides not matched to a gene: 6. The length of the CDR3 is 14 residues. CDR1 MNHNS and CDR2 SASEGT come from the germline V gene. The DNA of the CDR3 is TGTGCCAGCAGTGCTAGGACAGGCGGCTATGGCTACACCTTC. Translated, it gives CASSARTGGYGYTF.

This chain links TRBV6-1 with TRBJ1-4, with a possible D match to TRBD1 (6 bases). The CDR3 extends over 15 amino acids. The V end lost 3 bases, the J end lost 8 bases, and 16 bases lay between the germline ends. Germline CDR1 reads MNHNS; CDR2 reads SASEGT. In DNA form, the CDR3 reads TGTGCCAGCAGTGATCGGGGTGGGGGGCGCGAAAAACTGTTTTTT. The encoded protein is CASSDRGGGREKLFF.

J is TRBJ1-6 and V is TRBV27, with D possibly TRBD1 on 6 matching bases. Germline CDR1 reads MNHEY; CDR2 reads SMNVEV (reference sequence). Trimming pared 2 bases from V and 4 bases from J, leaving 9 bases between. This CDR3 comprises 15 residues. CDR3 amino acids: CASSLGGPYNSPLHF. The CDR3 nucleotides read TGTGCCAGCAGTTTAGGGGGGCCATATAATTCACCCCTCCACTTT.

The V call is TRBV5-1, the J call TRBJ1-1; the D gene is possibly TRBD1 (5 bases). Trimming left V 4 bases short and J 2 bases short, with 12 bases between. Looked up from germline, CDR1 is SGHRS and CDR2 is YFSETQ. CDR3 length equals 14 residues. The CDR3 DNA sequence: TGCGCCAGCAGCCCGGACACCCAAAACACTGAAGCTTTCTTT. This encodes CASSPDTQNTEAFF.

The chain links TRBV6-1 to TRBJ1-3; weak D call: TRBD1 (6 bases). The ends were cut back, 4 bases at V and 0 bases at J, with 16 bases in the middle. The CDR3 runs 17 residues. Germline CDR1 MNHNS, CDR2 SASEGT. CDR3 residues: CASSGQFGQFSGNTIYF. CDR3 DNA: TGTGCCAGCAGTGGACAGTTCGGACAGTTCTCTGGAAACACCATATATTTT.

This clone has more than one count but fewer than ten. The J gene is TRBJ2-4, the V gene TRBV6-1, with TRBD1 matching over 9 bases. Trimming cost V 6 bases and J 2 bases; bases outside gene matches: 5. The CDR3 is made up of 15 amino acids. Per the germline V gene, CDR1 is MNHNS and CDR2 is SASEGT. Here the CDR3 DNA reads TGTGCCAGCAGACAGGGGGCTACGTCCAAAAACATTCAGTACTTC. The encoded protein is CASRQGATSKNIQYF.

The rearrangement joins TRBV5-8 to TRBJ2-1; 9 nucleotides match TRBD2. Per germline, CDR1 SGHTS and CDR2 YDEGEE. V gave up 4 bases and J gave up 10 bases; unmatched junction bases: 12. The CDR3 is 15 amino acids. CDR3 amino acids: CASSPLARGGSEQFF. CDR3 coding DNA: TGTGCCAGCAGCCCGCTTGCGCGGGGGGGAAGCGAGCAGTTCTTC.

The V and J genes are TRBV5-1 and TRBJ1-4; TRBD1 might be the D (5 bases). This CDR3 comprises 14 residues. V was cut by 1 base and J by 7 bases, with 11 bases left in between. From germline, CDR1 is SGHRS and CDR2 YFSETQ. The CDR3 region is CASSLTGGTEKLFF. The CDR3 DNA reads TGCGCCAGCAGCTTGACCGGGGGGACTGAAAAACTGTTTTTT.

A single count supports this clone. The chain links TRBV2 to TRBJ2-3; no definite D call. Germline V gene data show CDR1 as SNHLY and CDR2 as FYNNEI. The CDR3 runs to 15 residues. The V and J ends lost 2 bases and 0 bases respectively, with 9 bases between them. The CDR3 DNA is TGTGCCAGCAGTGAAAGGCAGCCTAGCACAGATACGCAGTATTTT. This sequence encodes CASSERQPSTDTQYF.

This chain joins TRBV6-6 and TRBJ2-7; D ambiguous. The length of the CDR3 is 13 residues. Trimming left V 2 bases short and J 1 base short, with 6 bases between. The germline V gene encodes CDR1 MNHNY and CDR2 SVGAGI (reference sequence). CDR3: CASSYLESYEQYF. CDR3 DNA: TGTGCCAGCAGTTACCTAGAGTCCTACGAGCAGTACTTC.

The chain is built from TRBV5-4 and TRBJ2-7; TRBD2 matches at 9 bases. The length of the CDR3 is 15 residues. J gave up 2 bases and V 1 base, and 4 bases lay outside the gene matches. Germline assignment: CDR1 SGHNT and CDR2 YYREEE (reference sequence). CDR3 coding DNA: TGTGCCAGCAGCTTGATATCTAGCGGGGCCTACGAGCAGTACTTC. Its protein is CASSLISSGAYEQYF. Based on the CDR3 plus reference TRBV5-4 and TRBJ2-7, the full variable domain is ETGVTQSPTHLIKTRGQQVTLRCSSQSGHNTVSWYQQALGQGPQFIFQYYREEENGRGNFPPRFSGLQFPNYSSELNVNALELDDSALYLCASSLISSGAYEQYFGPGTRLTVT.

The chain couples TRBV10-1 to TRBJ2-1, with 7 nucleotides matching TRBD2. This CDR3 has 16 amino acids. J gave up 6 bases and V 3 bases, and 11 bases lay outside the gene matches. Germline CDR1 is WNHNN and CDR2 is SYGVQD (reference sequence). CDR3 DNA: TGCGCCAGCAGTGATGCGTATGGCGGGGGTCGCAATGAGCAGTTCTTC. It translates to CASSDAYGGGRNEQFF.

The chain couples TRBV6-5 to TRBJ2-2; possible D gene TRBD2, 7 bases. The CDR3 has 14 amino acids. Trimming shortened V by 6 bases and J by 6 bases, and 14 bases separated the two germline ends. Germline V gene sequence: CDR1 MNHEY, CDR2 SVGAGI. CDR3 region: CASSRSGGPGELFF. The CDR3 nucleotides are TGTGCCAGCAGCAGATCGGGGGGCCCCGGGGAGCTGTTTTTT.

The chain couples TRBV7-8 to TRBJ1-5; 9 positions agree with TRBD1. CDR3 length: 14 residues. CDR1 and CDR2 (germline): SGHVS, FQNEAQ. Germline trimming cut 8 bases from V and 6 bases from J; bases unmatched to any gene: 8. The CDR3 reads CASSGTGTSQPQHF. In DNA form, the CDR3 reads TGTGCCAGCTCCGGGACAGGGACGAGTCAGCCCCAGCATTTT.

This chain uses TRBV5-1 with TRBJ2-3; 7 nucleotides match TRBD1. CDR3 length: 15 amino acids. V dropped 2 bases and J dropped 2; count of bases not matched to a gene: 5. Germline V CDR1 and CDR2: SGHRS, YFSETQ. This chain's CDR3 is CASSFQGGNTDTQYF. CDR3 sequence (DNA): TGCGCCAGCAGCTTCCAAGGGGGCAACACAGATACGCAGTATTTT. Full variable domain (missing parts from reference TRBV5-1 and TRBJ2-3): KAGVTQTPRYLIKTRGQQVTLSCSPISGHRSVSWYQQTPGQGLQFLFEYFSETQRNKGNFPGRFSGRQFSNSRSEMNVSTLELGDSALYLCASSFQGGNTDTQYFGPGTRLTVL.

V and J are TRBV7-9 and TRBJ1-2; 7 bases map to TRBD1. Germline lookup yields CDR1 SEHNR and CDR2 FQNEAQ (reference sequence). J was trimmed by 6 bases and V by 6 bases; bases with no gene match: 7. The CDR3 is 13 residues long. CDR3 nucleotide sequence: TGTGCCAGCAGTCTGAACAGGGGTGATGGCTACACCTTC. Residues: CASSLNRGDGYTF.

This clone was counted once. The chain combines TRBV28 with TRBJ1-2; D ambiguous. The germline V gene has CDR1 MDHEN and CDR2 SYDVKM. The V end lost 7 bases, the J end lost 4 bases, and 10 bases lay between the germline ends. This CDR3 is built from 12 residues. The CDR3 here is CASTGGLYGYTF. The CDR3, as DNA: TGTGCCAGCACGGGCGGGCTCTATGGCTACACCTTC.

This rearrangement joins TRBV5-4 to TRBJ2-3; possibly TRBD1 or TRBD2 for D (5 bases each). Trimming shortened V by 0 bases and J by 4 bases, and 12 bases separated the two germline ends. The CDR3 is 15 amino acids. Germline V gene lookup returns CDR1 SGHNT and CDR2 YYREEE (reference sequence). CDR3 nucleotide sequence: TGTGCCAGCAGCTTGGGGGACCTACTTGCAGATACGCAGTATTTT. Translating gives CASSLGDLLADTQYF.

This clone was seen a handful of times. The V call is TRBV7-9, the J call TRBJ1-2, with unresolved D. Trimming removed 2 bases from V and 13 bases from J, with 11 bases in between. Looked up from germline, CDR1 is SEHNR and CDR2 is FQNEAQ (reference sequence). This CDR3 has 11 amino acids. CDR3: CASSLTADATF. As DNA, the CDR3 is TGTGCCAGCAGCTTAACAGCGGATGCCACCTTC.

The rearrangement joins TRBV19 to TRBJ2-7, with TRBD2 matching over 16 bases. In germline, CDR1 is LNHDA, CDR2 SQIVND (reference sequence). The CDR3 covers 19 residues. Unmatched junction bases numbered 11, after V lost 5 bases and J lost 1 base. The CDR3 nucleotides read TGTGCCAGTAGTGACCCAGGGACTAGCGGGGGGGCATCGTCCTACGAGCAGTACTTC. It yields the protein CASSDPGTSGGASSYEQYF.

This chain links TRBV7-2 with TRBJ1-3, with D hard to call. CDR3 length: 11 residues. V lost 1 base and J 6 bases, leaving 1 base between the germline ends. CDR1 is SGHTA and CDR2 is FQGNSA in the germline V gene. CDR3 nucleotide sequence: TGTGCCAGCAGCTTAGTAAACACCATATATTTT. It specifies CASSLVNTIYF.

V gene TRBV5-6 combines with J gene TRBJ1-1, with 9 positions matching TRBD1. The CDR3 length is 16 residues. CDR1 SGHDT and CDR2 YYEEEE come from the germline V gene. J was trimmed by 0 bases and V by 3 bases; bases with no gene match: 6. CDR3 nucleotides: TGTGCCAGCAGCTGGACAGGGGTAATTATGAACACTGAAGCTTTCTTT. This encodes CASSWTGVIMNTEAFF.

The gene calls are TRBV10-2 and TRBJ1-1; 7 bases match TRBD1. This CDR3 region has 12 residues. Germline values: CDR1 WSHSY, CDR2 SAAADI. With V trimmed by 3 bases and J by 7 bases, 2 bases remained unmatched. The CDR3 loop reads CASSDGTDEAFF. As DNA, the CDR3 is TGCGCCAGCAGTGACGGGACAGATGAAGCTTTCTTT.

The rearrangement joins TRBV5-1 to TRBJ2-7; 9 nucleotides match TRBD1. V dropped 4 bases and J dropped 6; count of bases not matched to a gene: 8. The V gene's germline CDR1 is SGHRS and CDR2 YFSETQ. This CDR3 is built from 14 residues. The CDR3 loop reads CASSPLQGAFEQYF. For the CDR3, the DNA is TGCGCCAGCAGCCCACTACAGGGGGCGTTCGAGCAGTACTTC.